This TCR beta chain is drawn from a study of blood T cell repertoires in COVID-19. Study as a whole: Nucleic acid was either cDNA or gDNA, and it came from T cells, B-cell-depleted T cells, or PBMCs.

Seattle patients were enrolled during active infection and followed longitudinally. Germline CDR1 and CDR2: MDHEN and SYDVKM. V dropped 4 bases and J dropped 7; count of bases not matched to a gene: 9. The CDR3 spans 15 residues. Clones were sequenced by immunoSEQ multiplex PCR, and TCRdb holds only the in-frame ones, with some missing. The sample lists 200,000 to 250,000 clones; 82% were seen once. This chain links TRBV28 with TRBJ2-5, with 10 bases matching TRBD1. Sequencing input: peripheral blood. This clonotype originated in a woman in her 70s with COVID-19, enrolled during active disease. In DNA form, the CDR3 reads TGTGCCAGCAGTTCTCCCGACAGGGGGCGGGGGACCCAGTACTTC. It codes for CASSSPDRGRGTQYF.